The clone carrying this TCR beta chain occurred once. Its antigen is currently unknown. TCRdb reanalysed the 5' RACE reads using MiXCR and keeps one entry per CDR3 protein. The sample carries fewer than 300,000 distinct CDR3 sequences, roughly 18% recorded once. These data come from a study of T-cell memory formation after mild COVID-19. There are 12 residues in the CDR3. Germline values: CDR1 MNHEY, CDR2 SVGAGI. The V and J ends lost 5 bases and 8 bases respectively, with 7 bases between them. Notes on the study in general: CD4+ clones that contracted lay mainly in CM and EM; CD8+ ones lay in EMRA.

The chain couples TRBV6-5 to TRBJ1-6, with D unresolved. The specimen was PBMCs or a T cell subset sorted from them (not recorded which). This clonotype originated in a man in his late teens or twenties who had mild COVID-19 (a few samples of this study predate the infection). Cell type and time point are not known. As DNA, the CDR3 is TGTGCCAGCAGTCCGGTCGATTCACCCCTCCACTTT. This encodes CASSPVDSPLHF.